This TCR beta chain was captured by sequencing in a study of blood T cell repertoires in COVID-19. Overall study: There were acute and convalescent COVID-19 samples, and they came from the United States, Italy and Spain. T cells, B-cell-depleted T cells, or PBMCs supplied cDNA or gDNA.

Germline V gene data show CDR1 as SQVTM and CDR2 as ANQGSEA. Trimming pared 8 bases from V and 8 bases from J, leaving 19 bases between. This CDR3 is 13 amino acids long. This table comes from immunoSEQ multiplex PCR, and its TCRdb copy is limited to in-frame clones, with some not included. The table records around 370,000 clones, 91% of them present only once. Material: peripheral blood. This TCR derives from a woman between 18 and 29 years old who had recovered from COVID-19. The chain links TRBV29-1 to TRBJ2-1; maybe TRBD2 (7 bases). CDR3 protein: CSSQGLPLDEQFF. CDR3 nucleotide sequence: TGCAGCTCACAGGGACTACCTCTAGATGAGCAGTTCTTC.